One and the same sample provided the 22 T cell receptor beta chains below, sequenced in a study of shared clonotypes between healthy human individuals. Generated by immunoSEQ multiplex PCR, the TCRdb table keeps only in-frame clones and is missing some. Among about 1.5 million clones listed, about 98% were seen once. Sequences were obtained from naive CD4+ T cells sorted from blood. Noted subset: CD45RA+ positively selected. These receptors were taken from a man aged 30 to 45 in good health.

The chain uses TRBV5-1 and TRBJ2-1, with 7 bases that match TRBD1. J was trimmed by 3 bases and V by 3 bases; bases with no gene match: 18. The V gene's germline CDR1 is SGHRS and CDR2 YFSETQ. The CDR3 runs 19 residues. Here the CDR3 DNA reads TGCGCCAGCAGCTGGGGACAGCTTGGGGTGGGAGAAGGCTACAATGAGCAGTTCTTC. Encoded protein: CASSWGQLGVGEGYNEQFF.

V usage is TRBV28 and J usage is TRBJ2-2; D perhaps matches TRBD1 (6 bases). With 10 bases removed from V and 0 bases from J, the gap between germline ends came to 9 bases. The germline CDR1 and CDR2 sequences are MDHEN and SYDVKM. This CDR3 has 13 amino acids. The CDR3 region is CAMGTSNTGELFF. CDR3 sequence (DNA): TGTGCCATGGGGACATCGAACACCGGGGAGCTGTTTTTT.

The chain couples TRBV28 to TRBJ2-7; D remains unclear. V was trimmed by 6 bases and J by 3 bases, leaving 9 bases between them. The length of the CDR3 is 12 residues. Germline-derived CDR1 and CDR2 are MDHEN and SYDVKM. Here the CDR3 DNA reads TGTGCCAGCAGACCCGACAACTACGAGCAGTACTTC. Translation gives CASRPDNYEQYF.

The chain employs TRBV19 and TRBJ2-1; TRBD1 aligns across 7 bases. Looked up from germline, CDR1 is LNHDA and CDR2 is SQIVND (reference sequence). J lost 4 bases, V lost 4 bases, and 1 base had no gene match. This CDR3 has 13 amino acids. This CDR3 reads CASSRDRYNEQFF. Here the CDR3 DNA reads TGTGCCAGTAGTAGGGACAGATACAATGAGCAGTTCTTC.

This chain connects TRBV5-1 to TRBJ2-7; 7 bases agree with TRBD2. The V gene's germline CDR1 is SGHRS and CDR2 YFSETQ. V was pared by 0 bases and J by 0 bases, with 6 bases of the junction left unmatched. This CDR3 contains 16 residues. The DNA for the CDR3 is TGCGCCAGCAGCTTGGTCGCACTAGCGTTCTCCTACGAGCAGTACTTC. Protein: CASSLVALAFSYEQYF.

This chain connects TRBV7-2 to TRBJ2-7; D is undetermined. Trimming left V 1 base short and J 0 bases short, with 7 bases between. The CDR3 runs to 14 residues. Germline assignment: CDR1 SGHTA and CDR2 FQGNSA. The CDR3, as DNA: TGTGCCAGCAGCTTAGTTGGGAACTCCTACGAGCAGTACTTC. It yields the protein CASSLVGNSYEQYF.

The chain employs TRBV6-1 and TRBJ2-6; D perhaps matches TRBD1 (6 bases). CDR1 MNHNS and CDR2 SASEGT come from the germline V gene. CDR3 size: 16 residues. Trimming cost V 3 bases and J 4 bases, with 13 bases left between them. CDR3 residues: CASSDQGTRGANVLTF. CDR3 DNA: TGTGCCAGCAGTGACCAGGGGACGAGAGGGGCCAACGTCCTGACTTTC.

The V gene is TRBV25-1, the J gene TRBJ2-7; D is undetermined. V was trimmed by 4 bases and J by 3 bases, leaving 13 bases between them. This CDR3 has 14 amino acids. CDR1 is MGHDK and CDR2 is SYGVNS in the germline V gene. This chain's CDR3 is CASSGHLPVYEQYF. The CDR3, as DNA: TGTGCCAGCAGTGGCCATTTGCCTGTCTACGAGCAGTACTTC.

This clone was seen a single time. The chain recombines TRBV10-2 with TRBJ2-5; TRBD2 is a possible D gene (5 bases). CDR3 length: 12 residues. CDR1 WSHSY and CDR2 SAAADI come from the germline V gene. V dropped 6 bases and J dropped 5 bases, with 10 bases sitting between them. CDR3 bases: TGCGCCAGCAGAACTGCTAGCGAGACCCAGTACTTC. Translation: CASRTASETQYF.

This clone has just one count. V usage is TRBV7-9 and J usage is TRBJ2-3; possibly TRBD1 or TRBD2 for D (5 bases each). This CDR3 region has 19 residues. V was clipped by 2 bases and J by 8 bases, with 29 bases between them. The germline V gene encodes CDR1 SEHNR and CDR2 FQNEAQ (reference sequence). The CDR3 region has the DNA TGTGCCAGCAGCTTAAGTAGGTCCCCTGACTTGGGGGAGACCGGTACGCAGTATTTT. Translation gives CASSLSRSPDLGETGTQYF.

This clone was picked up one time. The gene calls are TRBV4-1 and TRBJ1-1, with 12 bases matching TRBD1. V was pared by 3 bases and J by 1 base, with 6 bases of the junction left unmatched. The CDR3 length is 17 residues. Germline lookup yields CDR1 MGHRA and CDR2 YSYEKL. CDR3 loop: CASSHSGQGAGNTEAFF. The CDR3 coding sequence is TGCGCCAGCAGCCATTCGGGACAGGGGGCGGGGAACACTGAAGCTTTCTTT.

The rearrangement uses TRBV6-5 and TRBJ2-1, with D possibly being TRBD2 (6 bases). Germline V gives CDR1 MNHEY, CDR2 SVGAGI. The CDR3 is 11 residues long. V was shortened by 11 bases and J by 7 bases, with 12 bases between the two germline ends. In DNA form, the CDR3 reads TGTGCCGCCTGTGCGGGGAATGAGCAGTTCTTC. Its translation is CAACAGNEQFF.

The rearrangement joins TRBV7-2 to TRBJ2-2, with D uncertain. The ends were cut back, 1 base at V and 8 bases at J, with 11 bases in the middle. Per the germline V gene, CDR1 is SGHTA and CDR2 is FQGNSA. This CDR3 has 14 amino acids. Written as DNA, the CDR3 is TGTGCCAGCAGCTTAGGGCCCCTGGGGGGGGAGCTGTTTTTT. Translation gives CASSLGPLGGELFF.

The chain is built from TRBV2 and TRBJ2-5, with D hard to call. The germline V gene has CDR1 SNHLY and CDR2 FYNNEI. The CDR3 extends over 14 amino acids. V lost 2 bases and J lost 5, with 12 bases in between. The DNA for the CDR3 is TGTGCCAGCAGTGAATTTCTAGTTGGGGAGACCCAGTACTTC. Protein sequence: CASSEFLVGETQYF.

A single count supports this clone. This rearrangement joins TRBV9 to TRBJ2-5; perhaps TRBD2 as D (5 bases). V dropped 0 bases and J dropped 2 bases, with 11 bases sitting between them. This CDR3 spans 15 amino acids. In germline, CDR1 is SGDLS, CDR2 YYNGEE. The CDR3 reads CASSVASSLQETQYF. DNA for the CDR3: TGTGCCAGCAGCGTAGCTAGCAGCCTACAAGAGACCCAGTACTTC.

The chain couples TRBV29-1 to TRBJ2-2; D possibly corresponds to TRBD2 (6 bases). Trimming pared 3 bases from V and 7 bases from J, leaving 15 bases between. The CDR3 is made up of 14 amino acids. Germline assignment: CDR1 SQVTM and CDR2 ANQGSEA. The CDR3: CSVEGGPGIGELFF. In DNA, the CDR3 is TGCAGCGTTGAGGGAGGTCCTGGGATCGGGGAGCTGTTTTTT.

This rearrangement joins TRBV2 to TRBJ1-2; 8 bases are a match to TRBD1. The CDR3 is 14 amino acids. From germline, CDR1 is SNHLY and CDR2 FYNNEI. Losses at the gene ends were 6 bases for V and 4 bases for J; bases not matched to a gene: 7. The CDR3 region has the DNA TGTGCCAGCAGAGAGGACAGGGATGCCTATGGCTACACCTTC. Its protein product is CASREDRDAYGYTF.

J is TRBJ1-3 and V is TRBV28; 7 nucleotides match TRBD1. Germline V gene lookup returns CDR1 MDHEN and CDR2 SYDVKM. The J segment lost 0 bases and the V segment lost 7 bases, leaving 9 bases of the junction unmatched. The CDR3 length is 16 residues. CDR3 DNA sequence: TGTGCCAGCAACCCACTGGACAGGATCTCTGGAAACACCATATATTTT. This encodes CASNPLDRISGNTIYF. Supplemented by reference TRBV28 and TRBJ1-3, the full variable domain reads DVKVTQSSRYLVKRTGEKVFLECVQDMDHENMFWYRQDPGLGLRLIYFSYDVKMKEKGDIPEGYSVSREKKERFSLILESASTNQTSMYLCASNPLDRISGNTIYFGEGSWLTVV.

As DNA, the CDR3 is TGTGCCACAGGGGGAACGGATCAGCCCCAGCATTTT. It encodes CATGGTDQPQHF. The chain couples TRBV5-8 to TRBJ1-5, with 7 positions matching TRBD1. The J segment lost 5 bases and the V segment lost 9 bases, leaving 5 bases of the junction unmatched. The germline V gene encodes CDR1 SGHTS and CDR2 YDEGEE. This CDR3 is built from 12 residues.

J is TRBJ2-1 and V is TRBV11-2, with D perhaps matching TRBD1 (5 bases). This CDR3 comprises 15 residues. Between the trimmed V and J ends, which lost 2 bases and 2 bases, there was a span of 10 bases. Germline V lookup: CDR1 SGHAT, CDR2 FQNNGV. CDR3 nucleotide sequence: TGTGCCAGCAGCTTACCGACAGCGCCCTACAATGAGCAGTTCTTC. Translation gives CASSLPTAPYNEQFF. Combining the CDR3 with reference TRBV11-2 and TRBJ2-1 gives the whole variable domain EAGVAQSPRYKIIEKRQSVAFWCNPISGHATLYWYQQILGQGPKLLIQFQNNGVVDDSQLPKDRFSAERLKGVDSTLKIQPAKLEDSAVYLCASSLPTAPYNEQFFGPGTRLTVL.

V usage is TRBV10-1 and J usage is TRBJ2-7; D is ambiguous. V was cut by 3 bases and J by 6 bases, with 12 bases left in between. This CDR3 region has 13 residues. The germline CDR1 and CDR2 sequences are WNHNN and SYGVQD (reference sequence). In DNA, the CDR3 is TGCGCCAGCAGTGATGAGCTAGTTGGCGAGCAGTACTTC. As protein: CASSDELVGEQYF.

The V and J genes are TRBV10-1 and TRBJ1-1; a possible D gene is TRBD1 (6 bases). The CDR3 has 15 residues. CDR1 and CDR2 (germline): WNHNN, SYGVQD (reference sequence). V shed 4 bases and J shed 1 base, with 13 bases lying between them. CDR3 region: CASSGSGGKNTEAFF. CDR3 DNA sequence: TGCGCCAGCAGTGGCTCGGGGGGCAAGAACACTGAAGCTTTCTTT.